The clone carrying this T cell receptor beta chain appeared many times. No antigen is known for it. This specimen comes from a study of metastatic and nonmetastatic thyroid tumors. Study overall: Both malignant and benign thyroid patients supplied peripheral blood and tumor or nodule tissue samples, across which the repertoires of these patients were then compared.

Under the authors' procedure: The authors used CDR3 differences across clinicopathological groups to build a distant-metastasis classifier for papillary thyroid cancer. TCRdb re-called the PCR reads with MiXCR. In this record, the V and J calls reflect TCRdb's handling and not the investigators' own analysis. The top ten clones hold 10% to 15% of a sample with 15,000 to 20,000 clones, roughly 33% of them seen once. Regarding the study as a whole: The study reportedly found significantly higher TCR beta diversity in malignant thyroid tumors than benign nodules, in blood and tumor.

Thyroid surgery was performed in patients who had received no treatment beforehand. Trimming removed 4 bases from V and 8 bases from J; junction bases left unmatched: 13. Germline V gene lookup returns CDR1 SGHTA and CDR2 FQGNSA. This CDR3 is 17 amino acids long. The sequencing input was tumor tissue. This TCR was sampled from a male donor with papillary thyroid cancer or a benign thyroid nodule (not recorded which). Some clones in this sample may be carry-over from other donors' samples. The rearrangement uses TRBV7-2 and TRBJ2-1, with 11 bases aligning to TRBD2. The CDR3 loop reads CASSYGGLAGGRDEQFF. DNA of the CDR3: TGTGCCAGCAGCTACGGGGGGCTAGCGGGGGGCCGCGATGAGCAGTTCTTC.